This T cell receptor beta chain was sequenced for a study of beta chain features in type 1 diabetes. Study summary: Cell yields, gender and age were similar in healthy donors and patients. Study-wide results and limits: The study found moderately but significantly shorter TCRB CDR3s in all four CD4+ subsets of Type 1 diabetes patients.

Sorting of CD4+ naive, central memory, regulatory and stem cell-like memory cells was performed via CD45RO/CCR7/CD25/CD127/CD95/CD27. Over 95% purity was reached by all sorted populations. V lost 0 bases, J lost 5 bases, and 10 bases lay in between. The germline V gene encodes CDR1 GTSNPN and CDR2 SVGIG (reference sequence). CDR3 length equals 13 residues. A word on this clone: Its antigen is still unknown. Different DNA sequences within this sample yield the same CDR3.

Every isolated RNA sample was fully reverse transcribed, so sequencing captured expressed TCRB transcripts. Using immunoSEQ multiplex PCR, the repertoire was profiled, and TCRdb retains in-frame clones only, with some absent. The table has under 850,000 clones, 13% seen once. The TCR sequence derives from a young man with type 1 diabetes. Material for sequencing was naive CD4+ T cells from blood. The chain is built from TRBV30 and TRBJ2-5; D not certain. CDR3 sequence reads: CAWSVLGGETQYF. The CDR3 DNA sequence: TGTGCCTGGAGTGTATTGGGTGGGGAGACCCAGTACTTC.